A single sample is the source of the 21 T cell receptor beta chains below, sequenced in a study of cytomegalovirus exposure and HLA in healthy donors. Vbeta (60) and Jbeta (13) primers were used in the PCR. Assay used: immunoSEQ multiplex PCR; TCRdb lists only in-frame clones, some missing. This sample has 100,000 to 150,000 clones; more than 65% occur once, and the top ten carry approximately 2.6%. Sequencing was performed on PBMCs. Receptor source: a man in his fifties or sixties in good health and CMV-seronegative.

This chain links TRBV6-1 with TRBJ2-7; no reliable D call. The V end was cut by 0 bases, the J end by 2 bases, with 8 bases between. Germline V CDR1 and CDR2: MNHNS, SASEGT. The length of the CDR3 is 14 residues. CDR3 nucleotides: TGTGCCAGCAGTGAAGCTCAGGTTACCTACGAGCAGTACTTC. It specifies CASSEAQVTYEQYF.

The gene calls are TRBV19 and TRBJ2-5; D is perhaps TRBD1 (6 bases). Germline V gene data show CDR1 as LNHDA and CDR2 as SQIVND (reference sequence). Between the trimmed V and J ends, which lost 4 bases and 11 bases, there was a span of 20 bases. The CDR3 totals 14 residues. The CDR3 protein is CASSRVEGDGSQYF. CDR3 nucleotide sequence: TGTGCCAGTAGTAGAGTAGAGGGGGACGGCTCTCAGTACTTC.

The CDR3 region has the DNA TGTGCCAGTAGTAAGACAGGGGGCAACTACGAGCAGTACTTC. This encodes CASSKTGGNYEQYF. V is TRBV19 and J is TRBJ2-7, with 10 bases identical to TRBD1. V shed 4 bases and J 3 bases; nucleotides not matched to a gene: 3. Germline V lookup: CDR1 LNHDA, CDR2 SQIVND (reference sequence). The length of the CDR3 is 14 residues.

The chain has TRBV15 and TRBJ1-5; tentatively, D is TRBD1 (5 bases). Germline lookup yields CDR1 LNHNV and CDR2 YYDKDF (reference sequence). V was trimmed by 0 bases and J by 5 bases, leaving 8 bases between them. The CDR3 sequence is 14 residues long. The CDR3 spells CATSREAGHQPQHF. The DNA of the CDR3 is TGTGCCACCAGCAGAGAGGCAGGGCATCAGCCCCAGCATTTT.

The chain joins TRBV2 to TRBJ1-2, with D perhaps matching TRBD1 (6 bases). The length of the CDR3 is 14 residues. Germline CDR1 SNHLY, CDR2 FYNNEI. Deletions cut 7 bases from V and 4 bases from J, with 16 bases between. The DNA for the CDR3 is TGTGCCAGCATGTCCGGGAGGGGGGGCTATGGCTACACCTTC. It yields the protein CASMSGRGGYGYTF.

This chain uses TRBV7-9 with TRBJ1-1; D is unclear. V dropped 7 bases and J dropped 2 bases, with 20 bases sitting between them. The CDR3 is 16 amino acids. CDR1 and CDR2 (germline): SEHNR, FQNEAQ (reference sequence). The CDR3 sequence: CASTRRIGRYNTEAFF. CDR3 in DNA: TGTGCCAGCACCAGGAGGATTGGCAGGTACAACACTGAAGCTTTCTTT.

This sequence joins TRBV29-1 and TRBJ2-7, with no clear D. V gave up 0 bases and J gave up 0 bases, with 15 bases separating them. This CDR3 is built from 16 residues. Germline CDR1 and CDR2: SQVTM and ANQGSEA. Written as DNA, the CDR3 is TGCAGCGTTGAAGATGCCCAGGAAACCGGCTCCTACGAGCAGTACTTC. Protein: CSVEDAQETGSYEQYF.

This chain uses TRBV12-5 with TRBJ1-2; no definite D call. V dropped 2 bases and J dropped 6 bases, with 13 bases sitting between them. The CDR3 is 14 residues long. CDR1 and CDR2 (germline): LGHNT, FRNRAP. This chain's CDR3 is CASGLPRGPDGYTF. CDR3 nucleotides: TGTGCTAGTGGTTTGCCTCGTGGGCCTGATGGCTACACCTTC. Full variable domain (remainder filled in from reference TRBV12-5 and TRBJ1-2): DARVTQTPRHKVTEMGQEVTMRCQPILGHNTVFWYRQTMMQGLELLAYFRNRAPLDDSGMPKDRFSAEMPDATLATLKIQPSEPRDSAVYFCASGLPRGPDGYTFGSGTRLTVV.

The chain is built from TRBV6-5 and TRBJ2-3; D perhaps matches TRBD2 (6 bases). Germline CDR1 MNHEY, CDR2 SVGAGI. V lost 11 bases, J lost 2 bases, and 20 bases lay in between. CDR3 size: 15 residues. The CDR3 DNA follows: TGTGCCGCGGAGTGGAGGGCAATATTCACAGATACGCAGTATTTT. Translating gives CAAEWRAIFTDTQYF.

In this sample, this clone turned up a few times. The J gene is TRBJ1-4, the V gene TRBV6-1; D uncertain. This CDR3 spans 14 amino acids. The ends were cut back, 5 bases at V and 1 base at J, with 8 bases in the middle. The V gene's germline CDR1 is MNHNS and CDR2 SASEGT. CDR3 residues: CASSFRRTNEKLFF. CDR3 nucleotides: TGTGCCAGCAGTTTCAGGCGAACTAATGAAAAACTGTTTTTT.

The V call is TRBV18, the J call TRBJ2-7; TRBD2 matches at 13 bases. The CDR3 contains 15 residues. V lost 3 bases and J lost 2; bases outside the gene matches: 1. Per germline, CDR1 KGHSH and CDR2 LQKENI. Here the CDR3 reads CASSPTSGGPYEQYF. In DNA form, the CDR3 reads TGTGCCAGCTCACCGACTAGCGGGGGGCCCTACGAGCAGTACTTC.

V and J are TRBV13 and TRBJ2-1; a possible D gene is TRBD1 (6 bases). Germline V gene lookup returns CDR1 PRHDT and CDR2 FYEKMQ (reference sequence). The germline V and J ends were trimmed by 5 bases and 8 bases, with 13 bases remaining between them. The CDR3 is made up of 13 amino acids. The CDR3, as DNA: TGTGCCAGCAGCGTCCAGGGGATCGATGAGCAGTTCTTC. Translation: CASSVQGIDEQFF. Full variable domain (outside the CDR3, taken from reference TRBV13 and TRBJ2-1): AAGVIQSPRHLIKEKRETATLKCYPIPRHDTVYWYQQGPGQDPQFLISFYEKMQSDKGSIPDRFSAQQFSDYHSELNMSSLELGDSALYFCASSVQGIDEQFFGPGTRLTVL.

This clone came up a few times. The chain is built from TRBV7-9 and TRBJ1-5; D is perhaps TRBD1 (6 bases). This CDR3 is 14 amino acids long. From germline, CDR1 is SEHNR and CDR2 FQNEAQ (reference sequence). Trimming left V 6 bases short and J 6 bases short, with 15 bases between. Here the CDR3 DNA reads TGTGCCAGCAGTCCAACAGGGAATGGTCAGCCCCAGCATTTT. Translation gives CASSPTGNGQPQHF.

This rearrangement joins TRBV5-6 to TRBJ1-5; TRBD1 matches 7 bases. This CDR3 has 16 amino acids. V trimming: 4 bases; J trimming: 6 bases; junction bases outside the gene matches: 13. CDR1 SGHDT and CDR2 YYEEEE come from the germline V gene. The CDR3 reads CASSALRKGAVQPQHF. Written as DNA, the CDR3 is TGTGCCAGCAGCGCTTTAAGGAAGGGGGCGGTTCAGCCCCAGCATTTT.

The chain links TRBV19 to TRBJ1-2, with 12 bases lining up with TRBD1. The CDR3 length is 15 residues. Trimming cost V 9 bases and J 1 base; bases outside gene matches: 6. Germline-derived CDR1 and CDR2 are LNHDA and SQIVND (reference sequence). CDR3 residues: CARPGTGGFNYGYTF. The DNA of the CDR3 is TGTGCCAGACCCGGGACAGGGGGCTTTAACTATGGCTACACCTTC.

This chain joins TRBV19 and TRBJ1-4, with 9 bases aligning to TRBD1. The V gene's germline CDR1 is LNHDA and CDR2 SQIVND (reference sequence). This CDR3 comprises 15 residues. V shed 2 bases and J 5 bases; nucleotides not matched to a gene: 3. CDR3 protein: CASSIPGTGNEKLFF. The CDR3 DNA sequence: TGTGCCAGTAGTATACCCGGGACAGGGAATGAAAAACTGTTTTTT.

The rearrangement links TRBV9 to TRBJ2-5; D possibly corresponds to TRBD1 (6 bases). Germline CDR1 and CDR2: SGDLS and YYNGEE. This CDR3 contains 16 residues. Deletions cut 0 bases from V and 6 bases from J, with 18 bases between. The CDR3 nucleotides are TGTGCCAGCAGCGTAGATGTGGGGGCCTCAGGGCAGACCCAGTACTTC. It specifies CASSVDVGASGQTQYF.

The chain recombines TRBV6-1 with TRBJ2-1; the match to TRBD2 covers 8 bases. The CDR3 consists of 14 residues. V dropped 3 bases and J dropped 4; count of bases not matched to a gene: 2. Per germline, CDR1 MNHNS and CDR2 SASEGT. CDR3 nucleotide sequence: TGTGCCAGCAGTGACGGGGGGGGATACAATGAGCAGTTCTTC. Encoded protein: CASSDGGGYNEQFF.

CDR3 DNA sequence: TGTGCCAGCAGCCTAACCCCCCTCGGACTAGCGGGGGGGAACAATGAGCAGTTCTTC. Protein sequence: CASSLTPLGLAGGNNEQFF. The chain is built from TRBV7-6 and TRBJ2-1; 15 bases are a match to TRBD2. CDR3 size: 19 residues. V lost 5 bases, J lost 5 bases, and 13 bases stayed unmatched. CDR1 is SGHVS and CDR2 is FNYEAQ in the germline V gene.

The chain combines TRBV2 with TRBJ1-5; tentatively, D is TRBD1 (6 bases). Trimming removed 8 bases from V and 12 bases from J, with 14 bases in between. The CDR3 totals 11 residues. CDR1 is SNHLY and CDR2 is FYNNEI in the germline V gene. CDR3 amino acids: CASGIGTSQHF. Written as DNA, the CDR3 is TGTGCCAGCGGAATTGGGACAAGCCAGCATTTT.

The chain combines TRBV2 with TRBJ2-1, with TRBD2 matching 11 bases. From germline, CDR1 is SNHLY and CDR2 FYNNEI. The CDR3 has 15 residues. V dropped 6 bases and J dropped 6; count of bases not matched to a gene: 7. The CDR3 DNA reads as TGTGCCAGCAGATCCCTAGCGGGGGGTAGCAATGAGCAGTTCTTC. This translates into CASRSLAGGSNEQFF.